This T cell receptor beta chain comes out of a study of blood T cell repertoires in COVID-19. Overall study: Both acute and convalescent COVID-19 samples were obtained from the United States, Italy and Spain. In each case, the material was cDNA or gDNA derived from T cells, B-cell-depleted T cells, or PBMCs.

CDR3 length equals 14 residues. From germline, CDR1 is LGHNA and CDR2 YNFKEQ. V lost 5 bases to trimming and J lost 8 bases; unmatched junction nucleotides: 10. Source study methods: Amplification of reference gene primers was used by the study to estimate nucleated cell counts. Method: immunoSEQ multiplex PCR; TCRdb's copy keeps in-frame clones and lacks some. Clonal size and the V and J genes are those of that table, whereas D and trimming came from the DNA. Among 250,000 to 300,000 clones listed, over 75% were seen once. This TCR derives from an older woman with acute or convalescent COVID-19. The rearrangement links TRBV4-2 to TRBJ1-2, with TRBD1 identical over 8 bases. Sequencing input: peripheral blood. The CDR3 loop is CASSLWTGSGGYTF. In DNA form, the CDR3 reads TGTGCCAGCAGCTTATGGACAGGGTCGGGCGGCTACACCTTC.